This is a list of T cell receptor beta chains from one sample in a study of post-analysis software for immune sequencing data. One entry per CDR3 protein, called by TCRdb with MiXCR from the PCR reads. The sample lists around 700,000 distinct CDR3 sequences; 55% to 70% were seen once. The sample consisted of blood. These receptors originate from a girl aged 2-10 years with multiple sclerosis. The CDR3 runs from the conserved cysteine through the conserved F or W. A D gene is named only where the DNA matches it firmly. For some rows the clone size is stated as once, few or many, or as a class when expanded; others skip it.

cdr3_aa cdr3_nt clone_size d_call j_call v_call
CSARKQGGGDGYTF TGCAGTGCTAGGAAACAGGGGGGAGGAGACGGCTACACCTTC once TRBD1 TRBJ1-2 TRBV20-1
CASVSTAGRPDTQYF TGTGCCAGCGTAAGCACGGCAGGGAGACCAGATACGCAGTATTTT - - TRBJ2-3 TRBV2
CASSKQGEWYGYTF TGCGCCAGCAGTAAACAGGGGGAGTGGTATGGCTACACCTTC - TRBD1 TRBJ1-2 TRBV10-2
CSVEDPGGGKHTEAFF TGCAGCGTTGAAGATCCCGGGGGTGGTAAGCACACTGAAGCTTTCTTT - - TRBJ1-1 TRBV29-1
CASSHDRGGHTF TGTGCCAGCAGTCACGACAGGGGCGGCCACACCTTC - TRBD1 TRBJ1-2 TRBV12-3/TRBV12-4
CASSTQNTEAFF TGTGCCAGCAGCACCCAAAACACTGAAGCTTTCTTT - - TRBJ1-1 TRBV13
CSARDPGQHNEQFF TGCAGTGCTAGAGATCCGGGTCAACACAATGAGCAGTTCTTC - - TRBJ2-1 TRBV20-1
CASSRRLGDSPDTQYF TGTGCCAGCAGTCGAAGATTAGGGGACAGTCCAGATACGCAGTATTTT - TRBD1 TRBJ2-3 TRBV27
CSVGRRGESYNEQFF TGCAGCGTTGGTAGACGGGGTGAATCCTACAATGAGCAGTTCTTC few - TRBJ2-1 TRBV29-1
CASSQGVGSNTGELFF TGCGCCAGCAGCCAAGGGGTAGGGTCCAACACCGGGGAGCTGTTTTTT - - TRBJ2-2 TRBV4-3
CASSKSYPYEQYF TGTGCCAGCAGCAAAAGCTACCCCTACGAGCAGTACTTC - - TRBJ2-7 TRBV21-1
CASSPTRRVREQYF TGTGCCAGCAGCCCGACGCGTAGGGTGCGGGAGCAGTACTTC few - TRBJ2-7 TRBV7-8
CSVYHRVTGITDTQYF TGCAGCGTGTACCACAGGGTCACTGGGATCACAGATACGCAGTATTTT - - TRBJ2-3 TRBV29-1
CSARDPALTANSPPHF TGCAGTGCTAGAGACCCGGCCCTCACCGCTAATTCACCCCCCCACTTT - - TRBJ1-6 TRBV20-1